This TCR beta chain was sequenced for a study of T cell responses to AZD1222 COVID-19 vaccine. There are a few counts of this clone. Its antigen is not known. Germline values: CDR1 SGHRS, CDR2 YFSETQ. This CDR3 spans 13 amino acids. The V end was cut by 7 bases, the J end by 0 bases, with 10 bases between. The study, taken as a whole, reports: Donors skewed white British and female; clonal diversity was possibly underestimated.

The method was immunoSEQ multiplex PCR; TCRdb's version includes in-frame clones alone and lacks a portion of them. Of 100,000 to 150,000 clones in the sample, more than 80% were seen once. The clonotype comes from an adult in good health. J is TRBJ1-1 and V is TRBV5-1; D remains unclear. The sequenced sample was peripheral blood, obtained on day 0 of AZD1222 vaccination. Here the CDR3 reads CASGDKVNTEAFF. The CDR3 DNA follows: TGCGCCAGCGGTGACAAGGTGAACACTGAAGCTTTCTTT.